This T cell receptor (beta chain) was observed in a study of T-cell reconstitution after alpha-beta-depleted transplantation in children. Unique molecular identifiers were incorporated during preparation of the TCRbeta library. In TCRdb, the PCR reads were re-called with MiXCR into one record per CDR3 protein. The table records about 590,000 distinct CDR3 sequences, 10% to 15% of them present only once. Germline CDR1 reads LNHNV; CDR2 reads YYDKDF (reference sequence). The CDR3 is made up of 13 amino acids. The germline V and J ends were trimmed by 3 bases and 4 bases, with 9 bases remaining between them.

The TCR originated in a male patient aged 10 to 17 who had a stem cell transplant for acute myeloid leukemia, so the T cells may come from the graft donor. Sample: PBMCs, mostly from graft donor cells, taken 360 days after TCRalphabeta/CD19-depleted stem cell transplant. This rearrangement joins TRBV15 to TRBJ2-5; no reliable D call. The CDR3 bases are TGTGCCACCAGCAGGACACGAACAGAGACCCAGTACTTC. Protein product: CATSRTRTETQYF.